The 25 T cell receptor beta chains reported below all come from one sample, sequenced in a study of metastatic and nonmetastatic thyroid tumors. Treatment of any kind had been given to no patient before thyroid surgery. TCRdb reanalyzed the PCR reads via MiXCR. The sample includes tens of thousands of clones, around 15% of them seen just once. Input material: blood. The receptors come from a male donor with papillary thyroid cancer or a benign thyroid nodule (not recorded which). Some clones in this sample may be carry-over from other donors' samples.

This clone was seen repeatedly, ten times or more. This chain connects TRBV20-1 to TRBJ2-5, with TRBD2 matching 7 bases. This CDR3 is 14 amino acids long. Germline CDR1 and CDR2: DFQATT and SNEGSKA (reference sequence). Trimming took 1 base from V and 5 from J; bases not matched to a gene: 7. The CDR3: CSARVEGGRETQYF. CDR3 nucleotides: TGCAGTGCTAGAGTCGAGGGAGGGAGGGAGACCCAGTACTTC.

This clone was detected many times. Relative to the germline gene, one junction end is altered; a read error may explain this. This chain connects TRBV11-1 to TRBJ1-1, with a tentative D call TRBD1 (5 bases). The CDR3 contains 15 residues. In germline, CDR1 is SGHAT, CDR2 FQDESV (reference sequence). This chain's CDR3 is CASSLLGFLDTKAFF. In nucleotides, the CDR3 is TGTGCCAGCAGCTTACTTGGTTTCCTGGACACTAAAGCTTTCTTT.

This clone was seen at least ten times. This specimen includes other DNA sequences encoding the same CDR3. The gene calls are TRBV6-1 and TRBJ1-2; 8 positions match TRBD1. V trimming: 6 bases; J trimming: 6 bases; junction bases outside the gene matches: 12. Germline V CDR1 and CDR2: MNHNS, SASEGT. The CDR3 totals 15 residues. This chain's CDR3 is CASSSTRTGRDGYTF. DNA of the CDR3: TGTGCCAGCAGCTCGACTAGGACAGGGAGGGATGGCTACACCTTC.

A remark on this clone: Compared with germline, one end of the junction differs, possibly owing to a read error. The sample holds other DNA sequences that translate to the same CDR3. The V gene is TRBV9, the J gene TRBJ2-2; 8 bases align to TRBD1. CDR3 length equals 13 residues. Germline CDR1 and CDR2: SGDLS and YYNGEE. The CDR3 loop reads CASRTGRTGELFF. CDR3 sequence (DNA): TGTGCCAGCCGGACAGGGAGGACCGGTGAGCTGTTTTTT.

This clone has ten or more counts. The gene calls are TRBV28 and TRBJ1-1; D is unclear. The germline CDR1 and CDR2 sequences are MDHEN and SYDVKM. CDR3 length equals 12 residues. V lost 4 bases to trimming and J lost 7 bases, with 10 bases between them. CDR3 protein: CASSSLLFEAFF. CDR3 coding DNA: TGTGCCAGCAGTTCCTTACTCTTTGAAGCTTTCTTT. Looking up the rest from reference TRBV28 and TRBJ1-1 gives the full variable domain: DVKVTQSSRYLVKRTGEKVFLECVQDMDHENMFWYRQDPGLGLRLIYFSYDVKMKEKGDIPEGYSVSREKKERFSLILESASTNQTSMYLCASSSLLFEAFFGQGTRLTVV.

This clone occurred many times. Other nucleotide sequences from this sample produce the same CDR3. CDR3 bases: TGTGCCAGCAGCTTAGGAGCCTCTACTCTAGATACGCAGTATTTT. It codes for CASSLGASTLDTQYF. This rearrangement joins TRBV7-3 to TRBJ2-3; D gene ambiguous. V shed 2 bases and J shed 5 bases, with 14 bases lying between them. Germline CDR1 and CDR2: SGHTA and FQGTGA. CDR3 size: 15 residues. Full variable domain (rest looked up from reference TRBV7-3 and TRBJ2-3): GAGVSQTPSNKVTEKGKYVELRCDPISGHTALYWYRQSLGQGPEFLIYFQGTGAADDSGLPNDRFFAVRPEGSVSTLKIQRTERGDSAVYLCASSLGASTLDTQYFGPGTRLTVL.

The table lists this clone with many counts. The chain carries TRBV4-1 and TRBJ2-1, with D possibly matching TRBD2 (6 bases). Germline lookup yields CDR1 MGHRA and CDR2 YSYEKL. Deletions cut 2 bases from V and 3 bases from J, with 14 bases between. The CDR3 sequence is 16 residues long. This chain's CDR3 is CASSQLGLLNYNEQFF. CDR3 DNA: TGCGCCAGCAGCCAACTGGGACTCCTCAACTACAATGAGCAGTTCTTC.

This chain connects TRBV7-6 to TRBJ2-2, with 11 bases identical to TRBD1. Germline V gives CDR1 SGHVS, CDR2 FNYEAQ. V lost 5 bases to trimming and J lost 6 bases; unmatched junction nucleotides: 5. The CDR3 loop spans 15 amino acids. CDR3 region: CASSLSGQGAGELFF. For the CDR3, the DNA is TGTGCCAGCAGCCTATCGGGACAGGGGGCCGGGGAGCTGTTTTTT.

This clone has at least ten counts. This chain connects TRBV7-2 to TRBJ2-3; D call uncertain. This CDR3 spans 12 amino acids. Germline-derived CDR1 and CDR2 are SGHTA and FQGNSA. V gave up 5 bases and J gave up 4 bases, with 7 bases separating them. The CDR3 bases are TGTGCCAGCAGCCTTGGCGCAGATACGCAGTATTTT. Translated, it gives CASSLGADTQYF.

This clone showed up many times. This may be a read error, as it is one base from a much larger clone. CDR3 sequence: CAGSYSRDYSNTGELFF. The DNA for the CDR3 is TGTGCCGGCAGTTACTCGAGGGACTATTCGAACACCGGGGAGCTGTTTTTT. The V and J genes are TRBV6-5 and TRBJ2-2; the match to TRBD2 covers 7 bases. The CDR3 spans 17 residues. Germline CDR1 and CDR2: MNHEY and SVGAGI.

In its sample, this clone was seen many times. The chain is built from TRBV11-2 and TRBJ2-6; perhaps TRBD1 as D (7 bases). V was cut by 0 bases and J by 2 bases, with 11 bases left in between. This CDR3 contains 17 residues. The germline V gene has CDR1 SGHAT and CDR2 FQNNGV. CDR3 residues: CASSLDRGRTGANVLTF. CDR3 DNA sequence: TGTGCCAGCAGCTTAGACAGGGGGAGGACTGGGGCCAACGTCCTGACTTTC.

Many counts were recorded for this clone. The chain has TRBV7-2 and TRBJ1-1, with a possible D match to TRBD1 (5 bases). The CDR3 is made up of 12 amino acids. CDR1 and CDR2 (germline): SGHTA, FQGNSA. Trimming took 5 bases from V and 8 from J, leaving 12 bases between them. This CDR3 reads CASSPQAAEAFF. CDR3 DNA sequence: TGTGCCAGCAGCCCACAGGCAGCCGAAGCTTTCTTT.

Note on this clone: A much larger clone sits a single nucleotide away, making a read error possible. Additional DNA sequences in this sample encode the identical CDR3. The chain combines TRBV9 with TRBJ1-3, with D hard to call. Germline V gene sequence: CDR1 SGDLS, CDR2 YYNGEE. The CDR3 is 14 residues long. In DNA, the CDR3 is TGCGCCAGCAGCGTAGAGAATCTAGGAAACGCCATATATTTT. Protein: CASSVENLGNAIYF.

This clone was observed a handful of times. The chain uses TRBV19 and TRBJ1-5; TRBD1 agrees at 7 bases. The CDR3 runs to 14 residues. The junction had 5 bases not matched to a gene; V was cut back by 3 bases and J by 6 bases. Germline CDR1 reads LNHDA; CDR2 reads SQIVND (reference sequence). Here the CDR3 DNA reads TGTGCCAGTAGTATCCGACAGGGAGGTCAGCCCCAGCATTTT. This translates into CASSIRQGGQPQHF. The full variable domain, with the rest looked up from reference TRBV19 and TRBJ1-5, is DGGITQSPKYLFRKEGQNVTLSCEQNLNHDAMYWYRQDPGQGLRLIYYSQIVNDFQKGDIAEGYSVSREKKESFPLTVTSAQKNPTAFYLCASSIRQGGQPQHFGDGTRLSIL.

This clone appeared many times. This chain connects TRBV5-6 to TRBJ1-1; 9 bases agree with TRBD1. The CDR3 is 15 residues long. The V segment lost 0 bases and the J segment 4 bases; nucleotides outside the gene matches: 4. Germline CDR1 and CDR2: SGHDT and YYEEEE. CDR3 DNA: TGTGCCAGCAGCTTGGGGGACAGGGTGGCCACTGAAGCTTTCTTT. Translating it yields CASSLGDRVATEAFF.

This clone was observed a single time. A much larger clone lies one base from this, so it may be a read error. The chain uses TRBV5-4 and TRBJ1-6; 8 positions match TRBD1. Germline CDR1 reads SGHNT; CDR2 reads YYREEE (reference sequence). The CDR3 covers 14 residues. The chain's CDR3 is CASSSDRENSPVHF. For the CDR3, the DNA is TGTGCCAGCAGCTCGGACAGGGAGAATTCACCCGTCCACTTT.

This clone has ten or more counts. The genes are TRBV6-4 and TRBJ2-5, with TRBD1 matching over 8 bases. Germline assignment: CDR1 MRHNA and CDR2 SNTAGT. Trimming cost V 6 bases and J 4 bases; bases outside gene matches: 28. The CDR3 has 21 residues. The DNA for the CDR3 is TGTGCCAGCAGGGCTGCCAGCTCGATCCTCCAGGGGGCGCTAGGGGGAGAGACCCAGTACTTC. Its translation is CASRAASSILQGALGGETQYF.

This clone has ten or more counts. This chain joins TRBV11-1 and TRBJ2-2; tentatively, D is TRBD2 (6 bases). This CDR3 is 16 amino acids long. CDR1 and CDR2 (germline): SGHAT, FQDESV (reference sequence). Trimming took off 3 bases at V and 0 bases at J, with 11 bases between the two ends. The CDR3 loop reads CASSFGGNTNTGELFF. For the CDR3, the DNA is TGTGCCAGCAGCTTTGGGGGGAATACGAACACCGGGGAGCTGTTTTTT.

This clone occurred many times. CDR3 residues: CASHRILNSPLHF. The DNA for the CDR3 is TGTGCCAGCCATAGGATTTTAAATTCACCCCTCCACTTT. The chain employs TRBV6-1 and TRBJ1-6; D gene ambiguous. This CDR3 spans 13 amino acids. Germline V gene lookup returns CDR1 MNHNS and CDR2 SASEGT. V was trimmed by 8 bases and J by 7 bases, leaving 12 bases between them.

V usage is TRBV6-5 and J usage is TRBJ2-1; 11 bases are shared with TRBD2. The CDR3 totals 17 residues. The ends lost 4 bases at V and 4 bases at J; junction bases unmatched: 9. CDR1 MNHEY and CDR2 SVGAGI come from the germline V gene. The CDR3 protein is CASSFPRLAGIYNEQFF. The CDR3 DNA reads TGTGCCAGCAGTTTCCCTAGACTAGCGGGGATATACAATGAGCAGTTCTTC.

This clone was picked up many times. CDR3 region: CASSAQSLFGFF. DNA of the CDR3: TGTGCCAGCAGTGCCCAATCATTATTTGGTTTCTTT. The genes are TRBV6-1 and TRBJ1-1; unclear D gene. V dropped 4 bases and J dropped 13 bases, with 16 bases sitting between them. Germline lookup yields CDR1 MNHNS and CDR2 SASEGT. This CDR3 has 12 amino acids.

This clone was found many times. Here the CDR3 reads CASSETPGGQGAFF. Here the CDR3 DNA reads TGTGCCAGCAGTGAAACCCCCGGGGGACAGGGAGCTTTCTTT. V and J are TRBV2 and TRBJ1-1; TRBD1 matches at 9 bases. V lost 2 bases to trimming and J lost 10 bases; unmatched junction nucleotides: 8. This CDR3 is 14 amino acids long. In germline, CDR1 is SNHLY, CDR2 FYNNEI.

This clone was seen ten or more times. The V and J genes are TRBV30 and TRBJ1-6, with 7 bases lining up with TRBD1. The CDR3 runs 12 residues. V was clipped by 4 bases and J by 7 bases; unmatched bases: 1. CDR1 and CDR2 (germline): GTSNPN, SVGIG (reference sequence). The chain's CDR3 is CAWTTGNSPLHF. The DNA for the CDR3 is TGTGCCTGGACGACAGGGAATTCACCCCTCCACTTT.

This clone occurred a few times. An end of the junction differs from the germline gene, which may be a read error. The V gene is TRBV6-2 or TRBV6-3, the J gene TRBJ2-2; D remains unclear. In germline, CDR1 is MNHEY, CDR2 SVGEGT. The CDR3 runs to 11 residues. The DNA of the CDR3 is TGTGCCAGCATTTACTCCTGGGAGCTGTTTTTT. Amino acid sequence: CASIYSWELFF.

The chain combines TRBV5-1 with TRBJ2-1; 14 positions agree with TRBD2. Per germline, CDR1 SGHRS and CDR2 YFSETQ. V shed 3 bases and J 6 bases; nucleotides not matched to a gene: 11. This CDR3 is 18 amino acids long. The CDR3 spells CASSSRDRGTSGSNEQFF. The CDR3 coding sequence is TGCGCCAGCAGCTCCCGGGACCGGGGGACTAGCGGGAGCAATGAGCAGTTCTTC.